This T cell receptor beta chain originates from a study of T cells after yellow fever vaccination. Germline V lookup: CDR1 SGHRS, CDR2 YFSETQ. V was shortened by 0 bases and J by 6 bases, with 7 bases between the two germline ends. The CDR3 loop spans 14 amino acids. From the 5' RACE reads, TCRdb called clonotypes with MiXCR, one entry per CDR3 protein. In the table there are some 600,000 distinct CDR3 sequences, about a sixth of which are singletons. This sample comprised PBMCs, obtained more than 4 days after the first yellow fever vaccination. V usage is TRBV5-1 and J usage is TRBJ1-6; D not resolved. This sequence was found in a man aged 18 to 29 who received the YFV17D yellow fever vaccine. CDR3 loop: CASSLDPLNSPLHF. CDR3 nucleotide sequence: TGCGCCAGCAGCTTGGACCCGCTTAATTCACCCCTCCACTTT.